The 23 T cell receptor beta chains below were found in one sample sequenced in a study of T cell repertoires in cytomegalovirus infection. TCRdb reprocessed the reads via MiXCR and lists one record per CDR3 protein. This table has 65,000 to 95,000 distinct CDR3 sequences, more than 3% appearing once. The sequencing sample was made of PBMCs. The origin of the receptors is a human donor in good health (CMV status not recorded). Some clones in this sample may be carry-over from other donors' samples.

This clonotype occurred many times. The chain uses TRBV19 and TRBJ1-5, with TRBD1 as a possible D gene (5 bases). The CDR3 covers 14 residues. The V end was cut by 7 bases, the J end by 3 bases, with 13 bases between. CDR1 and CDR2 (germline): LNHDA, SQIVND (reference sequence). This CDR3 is CASNRRGSNQPQHF. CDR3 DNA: TGTGCCAGTAACAGGAGGGGATCCAATCAGCCCCAGCATTTT.

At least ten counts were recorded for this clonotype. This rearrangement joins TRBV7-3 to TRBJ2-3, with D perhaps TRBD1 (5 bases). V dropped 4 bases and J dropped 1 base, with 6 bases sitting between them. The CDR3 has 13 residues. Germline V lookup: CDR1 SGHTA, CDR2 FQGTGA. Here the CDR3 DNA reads TGTGCCAGCAGCTCACAGGGCACAGATACGCAGTATTTT. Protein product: CASSSQGTDTQYF.

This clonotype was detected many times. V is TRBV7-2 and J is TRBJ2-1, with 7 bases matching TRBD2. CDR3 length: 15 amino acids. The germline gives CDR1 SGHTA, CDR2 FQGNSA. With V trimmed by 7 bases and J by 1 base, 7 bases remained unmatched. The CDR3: CASIRAGTSYNEQFF. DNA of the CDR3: TGTGCCAGCATAAGAGCGGGGACTTCCTACAATGAGCAGTTCTTC.

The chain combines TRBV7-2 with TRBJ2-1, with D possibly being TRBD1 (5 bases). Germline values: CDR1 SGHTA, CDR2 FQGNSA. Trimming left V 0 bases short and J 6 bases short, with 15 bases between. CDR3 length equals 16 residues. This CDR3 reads CASSLAAAGNLNEQFF. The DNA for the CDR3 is TGTGCCAGCAGCTTAGCGGCGGCAGGGAATCTCAATGAGCAGTTCTTC.

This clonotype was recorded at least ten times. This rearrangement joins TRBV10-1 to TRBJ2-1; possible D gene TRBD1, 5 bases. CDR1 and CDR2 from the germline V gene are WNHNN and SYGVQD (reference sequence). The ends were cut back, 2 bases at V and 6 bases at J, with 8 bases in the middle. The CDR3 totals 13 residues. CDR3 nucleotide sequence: TGCGCCAGCAGTGAGAGGGGAAGCAATGAGCAGTTCTTC. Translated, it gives CASSERGSNEQFF.

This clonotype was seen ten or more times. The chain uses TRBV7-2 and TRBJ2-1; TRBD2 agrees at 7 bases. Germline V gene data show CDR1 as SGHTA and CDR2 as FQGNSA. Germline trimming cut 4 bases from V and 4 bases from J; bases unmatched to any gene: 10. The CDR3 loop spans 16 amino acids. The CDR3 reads CASSYTLAGRYNEQFF. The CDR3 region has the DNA TGTGCCAGCAGCTATACCTTAGCGGGTCGGTACAATGAGCAGTTCTTC. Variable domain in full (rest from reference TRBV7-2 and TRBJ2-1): GAGVSQSPSNKVTEKGKDVELRCDPISGHTALYWYRQSLGQGLEFLIYFQGNSAPDKSGLPSDRFSAERTGGSVSTLTIQRTQQEDSAVYLCASSYTLAGRYNEQFFGPGTRLTVL.

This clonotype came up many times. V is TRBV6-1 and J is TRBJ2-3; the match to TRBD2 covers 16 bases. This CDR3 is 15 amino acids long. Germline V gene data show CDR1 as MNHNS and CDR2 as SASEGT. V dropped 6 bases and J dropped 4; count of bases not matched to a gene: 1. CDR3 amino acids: CASRGLAGGPDTQYF. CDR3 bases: TGTGCCAGCAGGGGACTAGCGGGGGGGCCAGATACGCAGTATTTT.

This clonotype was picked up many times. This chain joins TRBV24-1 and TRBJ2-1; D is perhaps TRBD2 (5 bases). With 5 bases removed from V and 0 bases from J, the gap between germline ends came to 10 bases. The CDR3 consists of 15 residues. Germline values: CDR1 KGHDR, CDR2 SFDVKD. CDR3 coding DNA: TGTGCCACCAGTGTTGGAGGTAGCTCCTACAATGAGCAGTTCTTC. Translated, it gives CATSVGGSSYNEQFF.

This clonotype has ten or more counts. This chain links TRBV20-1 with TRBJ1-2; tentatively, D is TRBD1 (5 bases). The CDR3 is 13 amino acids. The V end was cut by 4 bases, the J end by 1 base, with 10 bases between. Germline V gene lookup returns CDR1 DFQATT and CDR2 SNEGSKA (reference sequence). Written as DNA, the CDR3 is TGCAGTGCTATTGGGACGGATAACTATGGCTACACCTTC. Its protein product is CSAIGTDNYGYTF.

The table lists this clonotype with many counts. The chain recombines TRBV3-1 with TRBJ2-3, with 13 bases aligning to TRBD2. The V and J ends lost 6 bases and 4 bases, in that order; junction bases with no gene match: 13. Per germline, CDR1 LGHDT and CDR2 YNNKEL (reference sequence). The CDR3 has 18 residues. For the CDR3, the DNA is TGTGCCAGCAGTCGGACTAGCGGGGGTCCCCAAATAGCAGATACGCAGTATTTT. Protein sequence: CASSRTSGGPQIADTQYF.

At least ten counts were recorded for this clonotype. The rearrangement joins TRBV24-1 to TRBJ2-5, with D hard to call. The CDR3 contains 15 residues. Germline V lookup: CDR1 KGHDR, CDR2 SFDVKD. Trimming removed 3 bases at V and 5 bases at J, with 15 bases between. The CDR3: CATSDPKGKGETQYF. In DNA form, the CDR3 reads TGTGCCACCAGTGATCCGAAGGGCAAAGGGGAGACCCAGTACTTC.

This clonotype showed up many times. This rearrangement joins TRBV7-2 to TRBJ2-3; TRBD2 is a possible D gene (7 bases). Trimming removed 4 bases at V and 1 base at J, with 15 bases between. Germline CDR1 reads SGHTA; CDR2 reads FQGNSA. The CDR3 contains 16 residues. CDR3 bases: TGTGCCAGCAGCTCTAGGGGGGGGGGGGGCACAGATACGCAGTATTTT. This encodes CASSSRGGGGTDTQYF.

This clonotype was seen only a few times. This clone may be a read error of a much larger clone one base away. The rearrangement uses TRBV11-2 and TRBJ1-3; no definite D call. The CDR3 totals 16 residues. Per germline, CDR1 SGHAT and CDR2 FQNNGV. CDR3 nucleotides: TGTGCCAGCAGCTATAAGGGAGGAGTGGATGGATACACCATATATTTT. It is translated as CASSYKGGVDGYTIYF. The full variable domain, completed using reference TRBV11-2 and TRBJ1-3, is EAGVAQSPRYKIIEKRQSVAFWCNPISGHATLYWYQQILGQGPKLLIQFQNNGVVDDSQLPKDRFSAERLKGVDSTLKIQPAKLEDSAVYLCASSYKGGVDGYTIYFGEGSWLTVV.

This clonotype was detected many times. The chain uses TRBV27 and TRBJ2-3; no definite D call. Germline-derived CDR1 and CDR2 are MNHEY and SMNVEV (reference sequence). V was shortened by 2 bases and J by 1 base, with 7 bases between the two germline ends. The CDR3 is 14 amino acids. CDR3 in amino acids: CASSLGWGTDTQYF. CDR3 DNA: TGTGCCAGCAGTTTAGGGTGGGGCACAGATACGCAGTATTTT.

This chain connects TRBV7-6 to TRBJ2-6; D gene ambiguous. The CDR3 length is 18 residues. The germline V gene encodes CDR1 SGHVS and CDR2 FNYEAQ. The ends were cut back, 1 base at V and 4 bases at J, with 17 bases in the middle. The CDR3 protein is CASSLGRVGPVGANVLTF. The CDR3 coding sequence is TGTGCCAGCAGCTTAGGACGCGTTGGGCCAGTGGGGGCCAACGTCCTGACTTTC.

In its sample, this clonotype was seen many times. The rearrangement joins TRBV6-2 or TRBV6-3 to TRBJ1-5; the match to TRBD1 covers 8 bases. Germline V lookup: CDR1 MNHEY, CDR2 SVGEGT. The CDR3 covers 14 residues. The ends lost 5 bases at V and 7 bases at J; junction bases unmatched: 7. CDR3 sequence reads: CASSPLTGAQPQHF. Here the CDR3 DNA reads TGTGCCAGCAGTCCTCTGACAGGGGCCCAGCCCCAGCATTTT.

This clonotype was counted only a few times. The CDR3 spells CASRKTGNYGYTF. The CDR3 coding sequence is TGTGCCAGCAGAAAGACTGGGAACTATGGCTACACCTTC. The rearrangement links TRBV28 to TRBJ1-2; D gene ambiguous. V gave up 6 bases and J gave up 2 bases, with 10 bases separating them. The CDR3 totals 13 residues. The V gene's germline CDR1 is MDHEN and CDR2 SYDVKM.

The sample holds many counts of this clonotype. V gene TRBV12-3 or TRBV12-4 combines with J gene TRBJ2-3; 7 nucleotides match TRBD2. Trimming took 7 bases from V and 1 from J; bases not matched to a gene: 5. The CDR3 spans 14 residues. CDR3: CASILGLGTDTQYF. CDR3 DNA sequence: TGTGCCAGCATTCTCGGACTAGGCACAGATACGCAGTATTTT.

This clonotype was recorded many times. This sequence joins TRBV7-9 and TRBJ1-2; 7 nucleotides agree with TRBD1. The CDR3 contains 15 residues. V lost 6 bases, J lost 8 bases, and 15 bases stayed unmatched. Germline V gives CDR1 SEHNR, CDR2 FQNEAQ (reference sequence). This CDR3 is CASSLSRDSLRGYTF. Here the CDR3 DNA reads TGTGCCAGCAGTCTCTCCCGGGACAGCCTTCGGGGCTACACCTTC.

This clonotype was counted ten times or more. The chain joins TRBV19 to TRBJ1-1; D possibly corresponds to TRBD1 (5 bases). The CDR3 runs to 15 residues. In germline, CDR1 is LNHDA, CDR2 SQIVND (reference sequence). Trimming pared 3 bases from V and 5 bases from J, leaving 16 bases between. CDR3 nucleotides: TGTGCCAGTAGTATGGGGGTATTTTACGGGACTGAAGCTTTCTTT. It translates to CASSMGVFYGTEAFF.

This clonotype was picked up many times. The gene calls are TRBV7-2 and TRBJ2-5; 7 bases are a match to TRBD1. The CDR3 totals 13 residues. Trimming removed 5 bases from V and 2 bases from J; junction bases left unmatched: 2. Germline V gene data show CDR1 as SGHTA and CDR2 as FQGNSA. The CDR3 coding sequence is TGTGCCAGCAGCCCGGGACAGCAAGAGACCCAGTACTTC. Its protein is CASSPGQQETQYF.

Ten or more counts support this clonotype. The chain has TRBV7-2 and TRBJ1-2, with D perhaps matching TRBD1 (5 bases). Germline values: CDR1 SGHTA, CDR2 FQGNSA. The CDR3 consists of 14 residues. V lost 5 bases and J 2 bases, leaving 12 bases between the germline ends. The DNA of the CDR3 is TGTGCCAGCAGCCCGTCTCGGGGCAACTATGGCTACACCTTC. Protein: CASSPSRGNYGYTF.

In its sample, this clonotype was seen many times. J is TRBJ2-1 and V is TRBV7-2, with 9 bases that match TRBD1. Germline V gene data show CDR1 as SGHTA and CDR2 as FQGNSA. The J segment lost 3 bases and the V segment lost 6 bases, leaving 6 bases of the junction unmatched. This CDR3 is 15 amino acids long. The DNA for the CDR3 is TGTGCCAGCAGACAACCGGGACAGGGCTACAATGAGCAGTTCTTC. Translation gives CASRQPGQGYNEQFF.